This record concerns one T cell receptor (beta chain) sequence. This sample was included in a study of blood T cell repertoires in COVID-19. Study-level information: Sources were T cells, B-cell-depleted T cells, or PBMCs; the material itself was cDNA or gDNA.

Original handling: Estimation of nucleated cell counts relied on the amplification of reference gene primers. This table comes from immunoSEQ multiplex PCR, and its TCRdb copy is limited to in-frame clones, with some not included. V, J and clone size were drawn from that table, and D and trimming were deduced from the DNA. Of 9,000 or so clones listed, 80% were seen once; the top ten hold approximately 7%. With 7 bases clipped from V and 0 bases from J, the junction kept 11 bases outside the gene matches. The CDR3 loop spans 18 amino acids. Germline CDR1 reads MDHEN; CDR2 reads SYDVKM. Sample: peripheral blood. The sequence was obtained from a man between 65 and 85 years old with active COVID-19. The chain is built from TRBV28 and TRBJ2-1, with 11 bases fitting TRBD2. CDR3 loop: CASIPRSSGRSSYNEQFF. Written as DNA, the CDR3 is TGTGCCAGCATCCCTAGGTCTAGCGGGAGGTCCTCCTACAATGAGCAGTTCTTC. Full variable domain (remainder filled in from reference TRBV28 and TRBJ2-1): DVKVTQSSRYLVKRTGEKVFLECVQDMDHENMFWYRQDPGLGLRLIYFSYDVKMKEKGDIPEGYSVSREKKERFSLILESASTNQTSMYLCASIPRSSGRSSYNEQFFGPGTRLTVL.